This is a list of T cell receptor beta chains from one sample in a study of T cell changes during pregnancy in multiple sclerosis. TCRdb's table, derived via immunoSEQ multiplex PCR, lists solely in-frame clones and lacks some. The sample yields 50,000 to 60,000 clones, 91% seen once. The sequencing here drew on peripheral blood, taken after pregnancy. All receptors come from a female donor in good health, enrolled as a control in a pregnancy study. CDR3s include the opening cysteine and the closing phenylalanine or tryptophan. The D gene is left open where the match is weak. Expanded clones are given a class, and other clones once, few, many or no size at all.

size | D | J | V | DNA | CDR3
NA | NA | TRBJ2-3 | TRBV28 | TGTGCCAGCAGTCTCGGGAATACGCAGTATTTT | CASSLGNTQYF
NA | TRBD1 | TRBJ1-2 | TRBV6-1 | TGTGCCAGCAGTTCCCAGGGGGCAGGCTATGGCTACACCTTC | CASSSQGAGYGYTF
NA | TRBD2 | TRBJ2-5 | TRBV19 | TGTGCCAGTAGTATAGGTCTAGCGGGAGGGCAGGAGACCCAGTACTTC | CASSIGLAGGQETQYF
NA | NA | TRBJ1-1 | TRBV25-1 | TGTGCCAGCAGAAAAGGAGACCACACTGAAGCTTTCTTT | CASRKGDHTEAFF
NA | TRBD1 | TRBJ2-6 | TRBV9 | TGTGCCAGCAGCGTCAACAGGGGGACTGGGGCCAACGTCCTGACTTTC | CASSVNRGTGANVLTF
NA | NA | TRBJ2-3 | TRBV6-5 | TGTGCCAGCACTGGGGGGATTAGCACAGATACGCAGTATTTT | CASTGGISTDTQYF
NA | TRBD2 | TRBJ2-3 | TRBV9 | TGTGCCAGCAGCGTAGAAGCTAGCGGGGGCACAGATACGCAGTATTTT | CASSVEASGGTDTQYF
NA | TRBD1 | TRBJ2-7 | TRBV6-5 | TGTGCCAGGCTGGGGACAGGGGGTGACTACGAGCAGTACTTC | CARLGTGGDYEQYF
NA | NA | TRBJ1-5 | TRBV18 | TGTGCCAGCTCACCGGATCGGGGTCAGCCCCAGCATTTT | CASSPDRGQPQHF
NA | TRBD1 | TRBJ1-1 | TRBV30 | TGTGCCTGGAGTGCCGGGACAGGTGGGCTAAACACTGAAGCTTTCTTT | CAWSAGTGGLNTEAFF
NA | NA | TRBJ2-3 | TRBV13 | TGTGCCAGCAGCTTCAGCGGAGCCACAGATACGCAGTATTTT | CASSFSGATDTQYF
NA | TRBD1 | TRBJ1-1 | TRBV6-1 | TGTGCCAGCAGTCTATGGGGACAGGGGAGTTCTGAAGCTTTCTTT | CASSLWGQGSSEAFF
NA | TRBD1 | TRBJ1-1 | TRBV10-3 | TGTGCCATCAGGGGCGGGACAGGGAACACTGAAGCTTTCTTT | CAIRGGTGNTEAFF
NA | TRBD2 | TRBJ2-3 | TRBV6-5 | TGTGCCAGCAGCTCAACTAGCGGATACACAGATACGCAGTATTTT | CASSSTSGYTDTQYF
once | TRBD1 | TRBJ2-5 | TRBV6-1 | TGTGCCAGCAGTACCCGGACAGGGTGGGAGACCCAGTACTTC | CASSTRTGWETQYF
NA | TRBD1 | TRBJ2-5 | TRBV7-7 | TGTGCTAGCAGCTTTACAGGGGAAGAGACCCAGTACTTC | CASSFTGEETQYF
NA | TRBD2 | TRBJ2-7 | TRBV5-3 | TGTGCCACGTCCCTTCTACTGCGACTAGCGGGAGGGTTTTACGAGCAGTACTTC | CATSLLLRLAGGFYEQYF
NA | NA | TRBJ1-3 | TRBV11-2 | TGTGCCAGCAGCCCCATACGGGAGCCTGGAAACACCATATATTTT | CASSPIREPGNTIYF
NA | TRBD1 | TRBJ1-1 | TRBV11-2 | TGTGCCAGCAGCTTTACAGGGGGCTCGAACACTGAAGCTTTCTTT | CASSFTGGSNTEAFF
NA | NA | TRBJ1-2 | TRBV18 | TGTGCCAGCTCGCCGACAGGCGGTAATCAAGCTTGGAACACCTTC | CASSPTGGNQAWNTF
NA | TRBD1 | TRBJ1-4 | TRBV5-1 | TGCGCCAGCAGCCCAACGACAGGGAATGAAAAACTGTTTTTT | CASSPTTGNEKLFF
NA | NA | TRBJ1-5 | TRBV29-1 | TGCAGCGTAACGGCGGGTTACGATCAGCCCCAGCATTTT | CSVTAGYDQPQHF
NA | TRBD2 | TRBJ2-3 | TRBV13 | TGTGCCAGCAAGTCGCTAGCGGGGGGGCTTAGCACAGATACGCAGTATTTT | CASKSLAGGLSTDTQYF
NA | TRBD2 | TRBJ2-5 | TRBV6-5 | TGTGCCAGCAGTTACCCCAGGACTAGCGGGGGAACGAAACAGTACTTC | CASSYPRTSGGTKQYF
NA | NA | TRBJ2-7 | TRBV9 | TGTGCCAGCAGCCCGCAAAGCGGATACAGCTCCTACGAGCAGTACTTC | CASSPQSGYSSYEQYF
NA | NA | TRBJ2-1 | TRBV9 | TGTGCCAGCAGCGCGGGTCCTGAGCAGTTCTTC | CASSAGPEQFF
NA | TRBD2 | TRBJ2-5 | TRBV19 | TGTGCCAGTAGTACTAGCGGGGGGGCAGAGACCCAGTACTTC | CASSTSGGAETQYF
NA | NA | TRBJ1-1 | TRBV12-5 | TGTGCTAGTGCCGACATACAGGGAATGCACACTGAAGCTTTCTTT | CASADIQGMHTEAFF
NA | NA | TRBJ2-5 | TRBV7-2 | TGTGCCAGCAGCTCCCTTCATGGGGGGCAAGAGACCCAGTACTTC | CASSSLHGGQETQYF
NA | NA | TRBJ1-1 | TRBV28 | TGTGCCAGCAGTGCCCCTTCCGGGAACACTGAAGCTTTCTTT | CASSAPSGNTEAFF
NA | NA | TRBJ2-7 | TRBV9 | TGTGCCAGCAGCGTAGCTACAGGGTACGAGCAGTACTTC | CASSVATGYEQYF
NA | NA | TRBJ2-7 | TRBV6-5 | TGTGCCAGCAGGTCACTAGCTACCTACGAGCAGTACTTC | CASRSLATYEQYF
once | TRBD1 | TRBJ1-2 | TRBV28 | TGTGCCAGCAGGGCTCAGGGGGCAGGCTATGGCTACACCTTC | CASRAQGAGYGYTF
NA | NA | TRBJ1-2 | TRBV2 | TGTGCCAGCAACATTTTAATAGCAGCGACTTATGGCTACACCTTC | CASNILIAATYGYTF
NA | TRBD1 | TRBJ1-3 | TRBV5-8 | TGTGCCAGCAGCCTACTGACAGGGAGAGGAAACACCATATATTTT | CASSLLTGRGNTIYF
NA | NA | TRBJ1-1 | TRBV4-1 | TGCGCCAGCAGCCAAGAGTCACGGTACTACACTGAAGCTTTCTTT | CASSQESRYYTEAFF
NA | TRBD2 | TRBJ2-1 | TRBV9 | TGTGCCAGCAGCACCCCCCCCCTATTAAAGCGGGGTTACAATGAGCAGTTCTTC | CASSTPPLLKRGYNEQFF
few | TRBD1 | TRBJ2-5 | TRBV19 | TGTGCCAGTAGTAGACGACAGGGGAATGGAGAGACCCAGTACTTC | CASSRRQGNGETQYF
NA | NA | TRBJ2-7 | TRBV28 | TGTGCCAGTGGAGGAGAGCAGTACTTC | CASGGEQYF
NA | TRBD2 | TRBJ2-3 | TRBV7-9 | TGTGCCAGCAGCCCGGGACTAGCGACAGATACGCAGTATTTT | CASSPGLATDTQYF
once | TRBD2 | TRBJ2-7 | TRBV28 | TGTGCCACCCGGCAAGGACTAGCGGGAGAGCGGGAGCAGTACTTC | CATRQGLAGEREQYF
NA | TRBD1 | TRBJ1-2 | TRBV11-2 | TGTGCCAGCAGCTTGAGGGGACAGGGAGCAGAGGGCTACACCTTC | CASSLRGQGAEGYTF
NA | NA | TRBJ1-2 | TRBV18 | TGTGCCAGCTCACCCCTTAGACAGGATGGCTACACCTTC | CASSPLRQDGYTF
NA | NA | TRBJ1-1 | TRBV4-2 | TGTGCCAGCAGCCAAGATGACAGGGAAGCTTTCTTT | CASSQDDREAFF
once | NA | TRBJ1-2 | TRBV7-2 | TGTGCCAGCAGCTTAGACAGGGCGGCTAACTATGGCTACACCTTC | CASSLDRAANYGYTF